These 19 T cell receptor beta chains were sequenced from one sample in a study of vaccination effects on CD4 cells after COVID-19. TCRdb's table, derived via immunoSEQ multiplex PCR, lists solely in-frame clones and lacks some. The sample has approximately 74,000 clones, approximately 72% seen once. Ahead of sequencing, the ViraFEST assay grew antigen-specific CD4+ T cells using viral peptide pools. Cells that had been cultured for approximately ten days were the source of isolated CD4+ T cells. Nucleocapsid antibodies stayed negative before and after vaccination, showing no earlier SARS-CoV-2 infection. These receptors' antigens are unknown. Sample: CD4+ T cells from PBMCs cultured with HCoV-NL63 spike peptides, taken before COVID-19 vaccination. These TCRs come from a human donor who received a COVID-19 vaccine.

The chain uses TRBV27 and TRBJ2-1, with 11 bases that match TRBD2. V was clipped by 8 bases and J by 3 bases; unmatched bases: 6. This CDR3 region has 15 residues. Germline loops: CDR1 MNHEY, CDR2 SMNVEV (reference sequence). Written as DNA, the CDR3 is TGTGCCAGCCCAACTAGCGGGGGATTCTACAATGAGCAGTTCTTC. It yields the protein CASPTSGGFYNEQFF.

The J gene is TRBJ1-3, the V gene TRBV7-9, with D uncertain. Germline assignment: CDR1 SEHNR and CDR2 FQNEAQ (reference sequence). The CDR3 loop spans 16 amino acids. The V gene lost 4 bases and the J gene lost 2 bases, with 15 bases spanning the gap. The CDR3 sequence is CASSSNKGRTGNTIYF. The CDR3 nucleotides are TGTGCCAGCAGCTCAAATAAAGGCCGGACTGGAAACACCATATATTTT.

This clone appeared a single time. This sample includes further DNA sequences coding for the same CDR3. The rearrangement uses TRBV10-2 and TRBJ1-5; TRBD1 aligns across 8 bases. This CDR3 region has 16 residues. Germline CDR1 is WSHSY and CDR2 is SAAADI. V was pared by 3 bases and J by 4 bases, with 8 bases of the junction left unmatched. CDR3 region: CASSDGQGAGNQPQHF. DNA for the CDR3: TGCGCCAGCAGTGACGGGCAGGGGGCAGGTAATCAGCCCCAGCATTTT.

This clone was observed a handful of times. This chain connects TRBV5-1 to TRBJ2-6; D possibly corresponds to TRBD1 (5 bases). Germline V CDR1 and CDR2: SGHRS, YFSETQ. V was trimmed by 0 bases and J by 3 bases, leaving 10 bases between them. CDR3 size: 16 residues. The CDR3 reads CASSLAGSYGANVLTF. In DNA, the CDR3 is TGCGCCAGCAGCTTGGCAGGGTCTTATGGGGCCAACGTCCTGACTTTC.

CDR3 nucleotides: TGTGCCAGCAGCAAGGGCACTGAAGCTTTCTTT. Translated: CASSKGTEAFF. This chain joins TRBV21-1 and TRBJ1-1. TRBV21-1 is shown as a pseudogene. The CDR3 totals 11 residues.

The chain recombines TRBV4-3 with TRBJ2-2, with D possibly TRBD2 on 6 matching bases. The CDR3 covers 18 residues. V was shortened by 0 bases and J by 6 bases, with 20 bases between the two germline ends. Germline loops: CDR1 LGHNA, CDR2 YSLEER. CDR3 nucleotides: TGCGCCAGCAGCCAAGATCTTGGTCAGGGAGGTTGGGCCGGGGAGCTGTTTTTT. Translating it yields CASSQDLGQGGWAGELFF.

There are a few counts of this clone. The V call is TRBV7-3, the J call TRBJ1-1; D remains ambiguous. From germline, CDR1 is SGHTA and CDR2 FQGTGA. This CDR3 comprises 14 residues. V lost 3 bases and J 2 bases, leaving 10 bases between the germline ends. DNA for the CDR3: TGTGCCAGCAGCTTCGCGGGATCTAACACTGAAGCTTTCTTT. As protein: CASSFAGSNTEAFF.

The chain has TRBV24-1 and TRBJ1-2; no definite D call. Germline CDR1 is KGHDR and CDR2 is SFDVKD. The CDR3 is made up of 13 amino acids. Trimming cost V 4 bases and J 8 bases, with 13 bases left between them. The CDR3 protein is CATSEPNRVGYTF. In DNA, the CDR3 is TGTGCCACCAGTGAACCCAACCGCGTGGGCTACACCTTC.

This chain links TRBV19 with TRBJ1-5; perhaps TRBD1 as D (5 bases). The CDR3 is 13 amino acids. Trimming took 10 bases from V and 6 from J, leaving 16 bases between them. Per germline, CDR1 LNHDA and CDR2 SQIVND (reference sequence). In DNA, the CDR3 is TGTGCCACCCTTCAGGGATGGGGTCAGCCCCAGCATTTT. As protein: CATLQGWGQPQHF.

This clone appeared once. The chain employs TRBV5-1 and TRBJ1-1; the match to TRBD1 covers 12 bases. CDR3 length: 18 amino acids. Per germline, CDR1 SGHRS and CDR2 YFSETQ. J lost 1 base, V lost 4 bases, and 11 bases had no gene match. The CDR3 here is CASSVRDRGRVENTEAFF. Here the CDR3 DNA reads TGCGCCAGCAGCGTCCGGGACAGGGGGCGAGTGGAGAACACTGAAGCTTTCTTT.

J is TRBJ2-5 and V is TRBV7-7; no reliable D call. The CDR3 has 15 amino acids. The V gene's germline CDR1 is SSHAT and CDR2 FNYEAQ (reference sequence). V lost 2 bases and J lost 5, with 15 bases in between. This CDR3 is CASSLLLGLGETQYF. The DNA for the CDR3 is TGTGCCAGCAGCTTACTGCTTGGTCTAGGGGAGACCCAGTACTTC.

The chain is built from TRBV4-1 and TRBJ2-3; D not certain. The V gene's germline CDR1 is MGHRA and CDR2 YSYEKL. Trimming left V 4 bases short and J 6 bases short, with 11 bases between. This CDR3 region has 13 residues. The CDR3: CASSPLQGDTQYF. The CDR3 nucleotides are TGCGCCAGCAGCCCACTGCAAGGTGATACGCAGTATTTT.

The chain joins TRBV5-5 to TRBJ1-2; 9 positions match TRBD1. J lost 4 bases, V lost 5 bases, and 9 bases had no gene match. CDR3 length: 15 amino acids. CDR1 SGHKS and CDR2 YYEKEE come from the germline V gene (reference sequence). CDR3 DNA sequence: TGTGCCAGCAGTGACCGGGACAGGGTAGGCTATGGCTACACCTTC. Translating gives CASSDRDRVGYGYTF.

As DNA, the CDR3 is TGCGCCAGCAGTGAAGGAAGGGACTCTGGGACCCAGTACTTC. Amino acids: CASSEGRDSGTQYF. The chain is built from TRBV10-1 and TRBJ2-5; D might be TRBD2 (6 bases). This CDR3 has 14 residues. The V end lost 3 bases, the J end lost 7 bases, and 15 bases lay between the germline ends. Germline V gene lookup returns CDR1 WNHNN and CDR2 SYGVQD (reference sequence).

The gene calls are TRBV6-5 and TRBJ1-6; maybe TRBD1 (5 bases). V was trimmed by 8 bases and J by 4 bases, leaving 9 bases between them. Germline CDR1 is MNHEY and CDR2 is SVGAGI. The CDR3 extends over 13 amino acids. The CDR3 region has the DNA TGTGCCAGCGGGGCAAAATATAATTCACCCCTCCACTTT. This translates into CASGAKYNSPLHF.

This rearrangement joins TRBV2 to TRBJ1-5, with D possibly TRBD1 on 6 matching bases. With 5 bases removed from V and 0 bases from J, the gap between germline ends came to 11 bases. The CDR3 runs to 15 residues. Germline CDR1 and CDR2: SNHLY and FYNNEI. CDR3 DNA: TGTGCCAGCAGTCGTACAGGGCTTAGCAATCAGCCCCAGCATTTT. Translation: CASSRTGLSNQPQHF. Using reference TRBV2 and TRBJ1-5 for the parts outside the CDR3, the full variable domain is EPEVTQTPSHQVTQMGQEVILRCVPISNHLYFYWYRQILGQKVEFLVSFYNNEISEKSEIFDDQFSVERPDGSNFTLKIRSTKLEDSAMYFCASSRTGLSNQPQHFGDGTRLSIL.

V usage is TRBV15 and J usage is TRBJ1-5; tentative D call: TRBD1 (6 bases). The V gene lost 4 bases and the J gene lost 6 bases, with 13 bases spanning the gap. This CDR3 has 14 residues. Per germline, CDR1 LNHNV and CDR2 YYDKDF (reference sequence). As DNA, the CDR3 is TGTGCCACCAGCAAAGGGGGACGGTTTCAGCCCCAGCATTTT. Translating gives CATSKGGRFQPQHF.

CDR3 protein: CASSLRRTGDYEQYV. CDR3 nucleotides: TGTGCCAGCAGTCTCCGACGGACAGGGGACTACGAGCAGTACGTC. The chain employs TRBV6-6 and TRBJ2-7; 9 positions match TRBD1. Germline V lookup: CDR1 MNHNY, CDR2 SVGAGI (reference sequence). CDR3 length: 15 amino acids. V trimming: 5 bases; J trimming: 3 bases; junction bases outside the gene matches: 8.

This chain connects TRBV19 to TRBJ2-2; 7 nucleotides match TRBD1. Losses at the gene ends were 5 bases for V and 1 base for J; bases not matched to a gene: 4. Germline CDR1 and CDR2: LNHDA and SQIVND (reference sequence). This CDR3 spans 15 amino acids. Here the CDR3 reads CASSPRTGNTGELFF. In nucleotides, the CDR3 is TGTGCCAGTAGTCCTAGGACAGGGAACACCGGGGAGCTGTTTTTT.